This TCR beta chain is drawn from a study of blood T cells in healthy people across ages. This CDR3 has 16 amino acids. Per the germline V gene, CDR1 is DFQATT and CDR2 is SNEGSKA (reference sequence). Trimming left V 6 bases short and J 2 bases short, with 22 bases between. The use of a sample-barcoded 5' primer and a J-beta primer mix characterized a second PCR of about 6 to 12 cycles. Via MiXCR, TCRdb re-called the 5' RACE reads, giving one row per CDR3 protein. The data show under 2 million distinct CDR3 sequences, roughly 32% seen once. The sequenced sample was blood. This TCR was recovered from a woman under 40 in good health. V is TRBV20-1 and J is TRBJ1-2; TRBD1 is a possible D gene (6 bases). The chain's CDR3 is CSALERGAHSNYGYTF. The CDR3 coding sequence is TGCAGTGCCCTAGAGAGGGGGGCACATTCAAACTATGGCTACACCTTC.